This is a list of T cell receptor beta chains from one sample in a study of blood T cell repertoires in COVID-19. The data were produced by immunoSEQ multiplex PCR, yet TCRdb's version contains in-frame clones alone and is incomplete. The repertoire consists of 250,000 to 400,000 clones, with roughly 90% occurring once and the leading ten covering 2.6%. Sequencing was carried out using PBMCs or T cells enriched from blood (not recorded which). The receptors stem from a man in his 60s who had recovered from COVID-19. Both conserved end residues are part of each CDR3. The order of the fields is V gene, D gene, clone size, J gene, CDR3 DNA, CDR3 protein. A D gene is named only where the DNA matches it firmly. The size of a clone is reported for some rows only, either as once, few or many, or as a class for expanded clones.

TRBV19	TRBD2	NA	TRBJ2-7	TGTGCCAGTAGTATAGGACTAGCGGGAGCCTACGAGCAGTACTTC	CASSIGLAGAYEQYF
TRBV5-1	NA	NA	TRBJ1-1	TGCGCCAGCAGCCGCCTCGGGGAGAACACTGAAGCTTTCTTT	CASSRLGENTEAFF
TRBV12-3/TRBV12-4	NA	NA	TRBJ2-3	TGTGCCAGCAGTCAAACAGGGTATCATACGCAGTATTTT	CASSQTGYHTQYF
TRBV27	TRBD2	NA	TRBJ2-3	TGTGCCAGCAGTTTAGGGCCGGGACTAATTTCGAACACAGATACGCAGTATTTT	CASSLGPGLISNTDTQYF
TRBV3-1/TRBV3-2	NA	NA	TRBJ1-5	TGTGCCAGCAGCGCTGCATGGGGAGATCAGCCCCAGCATTTT	CASSAAWGDQPQHF
TRBV9	NA	NA	TRBJ2-7	TGTGCCAGCAGCGTAGAGGCAGGGGTCTACGAGCAGTACTTC	CASSVEAGVYEQYF
TRBV5-4	TRBD1	few	TRBJ2-7	TGTGCCAGCAGCTTGGGACAGGGGTCCTCCTACGAGCAGTACTTC	CASSLGQGSSYEQYF
TRBV5-8	NA	NA	TRBJ1-1	TGTGCCAGCAGCCCCCGGGGGGCAGGGAAGACTGAAGCTTTCTTT	CASSPRGAGKTEAFF
TRBV6-5	NA	NA	TRBJ2-7	TGTGCCAGCACCCAGACAGGTCTCTCCTACGAGCAGTACTTC	CASTQTGLSYEQYF
TRBV2	NA	NA	TRBJ1-2	TGTGCCAGCAGTGAAAACAGGGCTCCCTATGGCTACACCTTC	CASSENRAPYGYTF
TRBV12-3/TRBV12-4	NA	NA	TRBJ2-1	TGTGCCAGCTACGCGGCTTACTACAATGAGCAGTTCTTC	CASYAAYYNEQFF
TRBV30	TRBD1	NA	TRBJ1-5	TGTGCCTGGAGTGACATAGGACAGGGCGGCTGGCCCCAGCATTTT	CAWSDIGQGGWPQHF
TRBV10-2	TRBD1	NA	TRBJ1-2	TGCGCCAGCAACGGGACAGGGGACGACTATGGCTACACCTTC	CASNGTGDDYGYTF
TRBV7-8	TRBD1	NA	TRBJ1-2	TGTGCCAGCAGCTCCCCCACAGGGGGCGGGTATGGCTACACCTTC	CASSSPTGGGYGYTF
TRBV4-1	TRBD1	NA	TRBJ2-4	TGCGCCAGCAGCCCCCTCGCCGGACAGGCTAAGGAACTAGCCAAAAACATTCAGTACTTC	CASSPLAGQAKELAKNIQYF
TRBV11-2	NA	NA	TRBJ2-1	TGTGCCAGCAGCTTAGCTCTAACCCCCCATGAGCAGTTCTTC	CASSLALTPHEQFF
TRBV11-2	TRBD1	NA	TRBJ2-7	TGTGCCAGCAGCGAGGGACAGGGTTTAGTTGACGAGCAGTACTTC	CASSEGQGLVDEQYF
TRBV27	TRBD2	NA	TRBJ2-7	TGTGCCAGCAGTAAGTGGACTAGCGGCTACGAGCAGTACTTC	CASSKWTSGYEQYF
TRBV6-1	NA	NA	TRBJ1-1	TGTGCCAGCAGTGATCGGAGGCGAGTCGCTGAAGCTTTCTTT	CASSDRRRVAEAFF
TRBV19	TRBD1	NA	TRBJ1-1	TGTGCCAGTAGTCACAGGGGGCGAAACACTGAAGCTTTCTTT	CASSHRGRNTEAFF
TRBV4-3	NA	NA	TRBJ2-1	TGCGCCAGCAGCCAAGATAGGAGGGGATCCTACAATGAGCAGTTCTTC	CASSQDRRGSYNEQFF
TRBV5-6	TRBD1	NA	TRBJ1-2	TGTGCCAGCAGCTTGGTTGGACAGGGTGGTTCGTATGGCTACACCTTC	CASSLVGQGGSYGYTF
TRBV7-6	TRBD2	NA	TRBJ2-1	TGTGCCAGCAGCTTAGAAGGACTAGCGGGGGTTAATGAGCAGTTCTTC	CASSLEGLAGVNEQFF
TRBV6-5	NA	NA	TRBJ2-4	TGTGCCAGCAGTTACGACCGGGGACAAAGCATTCAGTACTTC	CASSYDRGQSIQYF
TRBV24-1	TRBD1	NA	TRBJ2-5	TGTGCCACCTCCGGGACAGGGGTTGAGACCCAGTACTTC	CATSGTGVETQYF
TRBV7-9	NA	NA	TRBJ1-6	TGTGCCAGCAGCTTCGACAGTTGGGTTTCACCCCTCCACTTT	CASSFDSWVSPLHF
TRBV6-5	NA	NA	TRBJ2-4	TGTGCCAGCAGCGTATCACTAGCCAAAAACATTCAGTACTTC	CASSVSLAKNIQYF
TRBV5-8	NA	NA	TRBJ2-1	TGTGCCAGCATCATCCAGTCCTCCTACAATGAGCAGTTCTTC	CASIIQSSYNEQFF
TRBV2	TRBD1	NA	TRBJ1-1	TGTGCCAGCGGGGACAGATTGAACACTGAAGCTTTCTTT	CASGDRLNTEAFF
TRBV12-3/TRBV12-4	NA	NA	TRBJ1-1	TGTGCCAGCAGTTCGTACAGGGCCACTGAAGCTTTCTTT	CASSSYRATEAFF
TRBV3-1/TRBV3-2	TRBD1	NA	TRBJ1-6	TGTGCCAGCAGCCAAGGGGACAGCGGCAATTCACCCCTCCACTTT	CASSQGDSGNSPLHF
TRBV27	TRBD2	NA	TRBJ2-1	TGTGCCACCGCGCCCGGGACTAGCGGGAGCAATGAGCAGTTCTTC	CATAPGTSGSNEQFF
TRBV14	TRBD2	NA	TRBJ2-5	TGTGCCAGCAGCCGACAAAGCTTGACTAGCGGGACGGAGACCCAGTACTTC	CASSRQSLTSGTETQYF